This T cell receptor (beta chain) was documented in a study of CD4+ T cells in melanoma. Repertoires were generated with immunoSEQ multiplex PCR, while TCRdb's copy carries only in-frame clones and drops some. The table records roughly 19,000 clones, roughly 78% of them present only once. This CDR3 is built from 13 residues. V was clipped by 6 bases and J by 6 bases; unmatched bases: 8. Germline V gene sequence: CDR1 MNHEY, CDR2 SVGAGI. This chain uses TRBV6-5 with TRBJ2-7, with TRBD1 matching over 7 bases. The origin of this receptor is a human donor with melanoma. CDR3 loop: CASSRQGLGEQYF. The CDR3 region has the DNA TGTGCCAGCAGCCGACAGGGATTAGGCGAGCAGTACTTC.